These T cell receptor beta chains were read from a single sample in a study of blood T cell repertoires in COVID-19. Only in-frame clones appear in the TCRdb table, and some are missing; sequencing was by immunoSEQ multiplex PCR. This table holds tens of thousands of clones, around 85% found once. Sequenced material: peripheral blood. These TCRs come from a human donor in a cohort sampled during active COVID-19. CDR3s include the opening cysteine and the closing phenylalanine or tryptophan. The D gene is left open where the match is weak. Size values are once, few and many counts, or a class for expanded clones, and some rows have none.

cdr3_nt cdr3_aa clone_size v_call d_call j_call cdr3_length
TGTGCCAGCAGCTTAGAGGGCGGAGCGGGTGGGTACAATGAGCAGTTCTTC CASSLEGGAGGYNEQFF NA TRBV11-2 NA TRBJ2-1 17
TGTGCCAGCAGCGTAGCTTGGGGACAGGGAGAAGGCTACACCTTC CASSVAWGQGEGYTF NA TRBV9 TRBD1 TRBJ1-2 15
TGTGCCAGCAGTTTACCATCCCTCCTTGAGAGCTCCTATAATTCACCCCTCCACTTT CASSLPSLLESSYNSPLHF NA TRBV28 NA TRBJ1-6 19
TGTGCCAGTAGTATTCCGACTAGATCCTACGAGCAGTACTTC CASSIPTRSYEQYF NA TRBV19 NA TRBJ2-7 14
TGTGCCAGCAGCAAACCCGACAGGGCTCCCTTCAAACTGTTTTTT CASSKPDRAPFKLFF NA TRBV7-9 TRBD1 TRBJ1-4 15
TGCGCCAGCAGTGAGGGAGGCAGCACAGATACGCAGTATTTT CASSEGGSTDTQYF NA TRBV10-2 NA TRBJ2-3 14
TGTGCCAGCAGCTTGGATGGGAGCTTTACGAGTCAGCCCCAGCATTTT CASSLDGSFTSQPQHF NA TRBV5-4 NA TRBJ1-5 16
TGCGCCAGCAGTGACGGGACAGGCAATCAGCCCCAGCATTTT CASSDGTGNQPQHF NA TRBV5-1 TRBD1 TRBJ1-5 14
TGTGCCAGTAGTCCCGGGACAGGGGGACCGATATGGGAGACCCAGTACTTC CASSPGTGGPIWETQYF once TRBV19 TRBD1 TRBJ2-5 17
TGTGCCAGCAGCCTCCAGGACAGCAAAGGGACCGGGGAGCTGTTTTTT CASSLQDSKGTGELFF NA TRBV9 NA TRBJ2-2 16
TGTGCCAGCAGACCGCCCCGGGGGGGCCTCAGGGGCTACACCTTC CASRPPRGGLRGYTF NA TRBV6-5 NA TRBJ1-2 15
TGTGCCAGCAGCTTGGACAGGGGGAATGAGCAGTTCTTC CASSLDRGNEQFF NA TRBV7-3 TRBD1 TRBJ2-1 13
TGTGCCAGCAGTCGAGGGGGGGAAGAGACCCAGTACTTC CASSRGGEETQYF few TRBV27 NA TRBJ2-5 13
TGTGCCAGCAGCCCCGGGACTTTCGGAGAGACCCAGTACTTC CASSPGTFGETQYF NA TRBV11-2 NA TRBJ2-5 14
TGTGCCAGAACAACTGGGAGCTACGAGCAGTACTTC CARTTGSYEQYF NA TRBV7-2 NA TRBJ2-7 12
TGTGCCAGTAGTATCGGACAGCGGACCTCAGATACGCAGTATTTT CASSIGQRTSDTQYF few TRBV19 NA TRBJ2-3 15
TGTGCCAGCAGTGACTCTGTGGGGGGGCCTTCACCCCTCCACTTT CASSDSVGGPSPLHF NA TRBV6-4 NA TRBJ1-6 15
TGTGCCAGCAGTCCCCTGGGCGGGTCCGAGCAGTACTTC CASSPLGGSEQYF few TRBV6-5 NA TRBJ2-7 13
TGTGCCAGCAGCTTTACACATGTAAGCACTGAAGCTTTCTTT CASSFTHVSTEAFF NA TRBV5-6 NA TRBJ1-1 14
TGTGCCAGCAGCGACCCGCGCGAAAAAAGCCTGAGGGCCGCGGGCACTGAAGCTTTCTTT CASSDPREKSLRAAGTEAFF NA TRBV9 NA TRBJ1-1 20
TGTGCCAGCATCCTGACGAGGACTAGCGCGACCCCCGAGTTGAACACCGGGGAGCTGTTTTTT CASILTRTSATPELNTGELFF NA TRBV7-8 TRBD2 TRBJ2-2 21
TGCGCCAGCAGCTTGTTGTCTAGAGAGACCCAGTACTTC CASSLLSRETQYF NA TRBV5-1 NA TRBJ2-5 13
TGTGCCAGCAGTTCGGGGACAGGGGGGATAGGCGGCTACACCTTC CASSSGTGGIGGYTF NA TRBV27 TRBD1 TRBJ1-2 15
TGTGCCAGCTCTTTCTCGGGAGGAGGCACTGAAGCTTTCTTT CASSFSGGGTEAFF few TRBV27 NA TRBJ1-1 14
TGTGCCAGCAGCTTGGGTGGAGATGGCTACACCTTC CASSLGGDGYTF few TRBV7-8 NA TRBJ1-2 12
TGTGCCACCTCTCCCGCGTACGATTACACCTTC CATSPAYDYTF once TRBV2 NA TRBJ1-2 11
TGTGCCAGTAGCCTCGGAGGGGAGTACCAAGAGACCCAGTACTTC CASSLGGEYQETQYF NA TRBV19 NA TRBJ2-5 15
TGTGCCAGCTCAGCGGGACAGGGAAGTGGAAACACCATATATTTT CASSAGQGSGNTIYF NA TRBV18 TRBD1 TRBJ1-3 15